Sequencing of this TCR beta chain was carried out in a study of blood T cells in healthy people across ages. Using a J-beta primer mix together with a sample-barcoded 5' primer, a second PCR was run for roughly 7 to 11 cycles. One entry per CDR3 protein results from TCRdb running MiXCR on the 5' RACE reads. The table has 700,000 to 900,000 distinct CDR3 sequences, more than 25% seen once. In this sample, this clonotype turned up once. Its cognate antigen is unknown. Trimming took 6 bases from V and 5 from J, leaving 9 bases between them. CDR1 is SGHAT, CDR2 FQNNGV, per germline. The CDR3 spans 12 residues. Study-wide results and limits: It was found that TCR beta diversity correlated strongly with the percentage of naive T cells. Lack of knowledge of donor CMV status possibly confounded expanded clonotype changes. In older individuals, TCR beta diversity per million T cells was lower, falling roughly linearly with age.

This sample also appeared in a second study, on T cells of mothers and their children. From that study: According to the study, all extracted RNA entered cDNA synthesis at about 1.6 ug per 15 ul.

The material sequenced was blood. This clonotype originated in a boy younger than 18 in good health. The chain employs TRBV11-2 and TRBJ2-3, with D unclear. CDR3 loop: CASSHEEDTQYF. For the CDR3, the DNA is TGTGCCAGCAGTCATGAGGAAGATACGCAGTATTTT.